A selection of T cell receptor beta chains follows, all from one sample in a study of cytomegalovirus exposure and HLA in healthy donors. Data came from immunoSEQ multiplex PCR; TCRdb stores just in-frame clones and leaves some out. The sample carries over 150,000 clones, roughly four fifths recorded once. The source material was PBMCs. The receptors were gathered from a man aged 60 to 69 in good health and CMV-seronegative. Both conserved end residues are part of each CDR3. D genes are given only for firm matches. Rows may omit the clone size; those that give it use once, few, many or a size class.

d_call j_call v_call clone_size cdr3_nt cdr3_aa
. TRBJ2-7 TRBV28 once TGTGCCAGCAGTTTATATTTGGAAGAGCGGCCCACCTACGAGCAGTACTTC CASSLYLEERPTYEQYF
. TRBJ1-2 TRBV4-3 . TGCGCCAGCAGCCAAGAGGATGGGGGCTATGGCCACACCTTC CASSQEDGGYGHTF
. TRBJ2-1 TRBV5-4 . TGTGCCAGCAGCTTAACCGGGACTCACGATAATGAGCAGTTCTTC CASSLTGTHDNEQFF
TRBD2 TRBJ2-3 TRBV5-4 . TGTGCCAGCAGCTTGGCCACTAGCGGGGTCCCTAGCACAGATACGCAGTATTTT CASSLATSGVPSTDTQYF
. TRBJ2-7 TRBV10-1 few TGCGCCAGCAGTGAGGCGGACAGACCCTTGGAGCAGTACTTC CASSEADRPLEQYF
TRBD2 TRBJ2-5 TRBV5-1 . TGCGCCAGCACTAGCGGGGGCCTCCAAGAGACCCAGTACTTC CASTSGGLQETQYF
TRBD1 TRBJ2-3 TRBV27 few TGTGCCAGCACCACAAGGGACAGGGAGTCCACAGATACGCAGTATTTT CASTTRDRESTDTQYF
TRBD2 TRBJ2-1 TRBV5-1 once TGCGCCAGCAGCCCGGCTAGCGGGAGGGCCTATGAGCAGTTCTTC CASSPASGRAYEQFF
. TRBJ2-2 TRBV5-1 . TGCGCCAGCAGCCCCGGCACCGGGGAGCTGTTTTTT CASSPGTGELFF
TRBD1 TRBJ1-3 TRBV5-1 . TGCGCCAGCAGCTCGGACAGGACCTCTGGAAACACCATATATTTT CASSSDRTSGNTIYF
. TRBJ2-5 TRBV19 . TGTGCCAGCGGGTCCGGAATACAAGAGACCCAGTACTTC CASGSGIQETQYF
. TRBJ2-7 TRBV6-5 . TGTGCCAGCAAATACGGGGCCGGGAGCTCCTACGAGCAGTACTTC CASKYGAGSSYEQYF
. TRBJ2-7 TRBV25-1 . TGTGCCAGCAATGATAACGGGGGCTACGAGCAGTACTTC CASNDNGGYEQYF
TRBD1 TRBJ2-1 TRBV5-4 . TGTGCCAGCAGCTCCGGGACAGGGGATTACAATGAGCAGTTCTTC CASSSGTGDYNEQFF
TRBD1 TRBJ2-7 TRBV5-5 . TGTGCCAGCAGCCGACAGGGACAGGGGCACTACGAGCAGTACTTC CASSRQGQGHYEQYF
TRBD2 TRBJ2-1 TRBV19 . TGTGCCAGTAGTATGATCGGAACAAGCGGGAGAGATCCCTACAATGAGCAGTTCTTC CASSMIGTSGRDPYNEQFF
TRBD2 TRBJ2-2 TRBV6-4 . TGTGCCAGCAGAGCGGGAGGGAACACCGGGGAGCTGTTTTTT CASRAGGNTGELFF
. TRBJ1-3 TRBV7-9 few TGTGCCAGCAGCAACGGGTCCTTACAGGGAAGATATTCTGGAAACACCATATATTTT CASSNGSLQGRYSGNTIYF
TRBD1 TRBJ1-2 TRBV7-2 . TGTGCCAGCAGCGGGGTGACAGGGGACTATGGCTACACCTTC CASSGVTGDYGYTF
. TRBJ2-7 TRBV7-9 . TGTGCCAGCAGCTTTCCGAATGAGGGTGCGTACTTC CASSFPNEGAYF
TRBD2 TRBJ2-1 TRBV11-2 . TGTGCCAGCAGACCTAGCGGGAGTAGGTCGGGTGAGCAGTTCTTC CASRPSGSRSGEQFF
. TRBJ2-7 TRBV28 . TGTGCCAGCACCGTGGGGCTATCTCGGCAGTACTTC CASTVGLSRQYF
TRBD1 TRBJ1-6 TRBV6-5 . TGTGCCAGCAGTTACGCACAGGGGGCCCGAAATTCACCCCTCCACTTT CASSYAQGARNSPLHF
. TRBJ2-2 TRBV9 . TGTGCCAGCAGCCCCCGGGGGACCACCGGGGAGCTGTTTTTT CASSPRGTTGELFF
TRBD2 TRBJ2-7 TRBV5-4 few TGTGCCAGCAGCTTGTCAGCGGGAGGGGCTTCCTACGAGCAGTACTTC CASSLSAGGASYEQYF
TRBD1 TRBJ2-1 TRBV28 . TGTGCCAGCAGTAACCGACAGGGTCCCTACAATGAGCAGTTCTTC CASSNRQGPYNEQFF
TRBD1 TRBJ2-1 TRBV7-9 once TGTGCCAGCAGCTTGGGACAGTACAATGAGCAGTTCTTC CASSLGQYNEQFF
TRBD2 TRBJ2-3 TRBV5-1 few TGCGCCAGCAGCTCCAGCGGGGGGGGCACAGATACGCAGTATTTT CASSSSGGGTDTQYF
TRBD1 TRBJ1-1 TRBV11-2 . TGTGCCAGCAGCCGTGGACAGGTGGTTGGTTCTTTCTTT CASSRGQVVGSFF
TRBD2 TRBJ2-5 TRBV7-2 . TGTGCCAGCAGCTCAGGGGCCAGCGGGGGACAAGAGACCCAGTACTTC CASSSGASGGQETQYF
TRBD1 TRBJ2-5 TRBV19 . TGTGCCAGTAGTGCCATGGACAGGGCCGGCGAGACCCAGTACTTC CASSAMDRAGETQYF
TRBD1 TRBJ2-7 TRBV6-5 . TGTGCCAGCAGTCGACAGGGGGGTATCGGCGAGCAGTACTTC CASSRQGGIGEQYF
. TRBJ2-3 TRBV7-6 . TGTGCCAGCAGCTCTACCCCCCGGCAGGCCGGCACAGATACGCAGTATTTT CASSSTPRQAGTDTQYF
TRBD1 TRBJ2-5 TRBV7-9 . TGTTCCAGCAGCTCGTACCCACAGGGGATCCAAGAGACCCAGTACTTC CSSSSYPQGIQETQYF
. TRBJ2-5 TRBV13 few TGTGCCAGCAGCTGGGGGCCCGGGGGGCCGGAGACCCAGTACTTC CASSWGPGGPETQYF
. TRBJ1-1 TRBV4-3 . TGCGCCAGCAGCCGGCTAACAGGGAACACTGAAGCTTTCTTT CASSRLTGNTEAFF
. TRBJ2-4 TRBV9 . TGTGCCAGCAGCGTAGAGGGCAGAGGGAGTACCAAAAACATTCAGTACTTC CASSVEGRGSTKNIQYF
. TRBJ2-1 TRBV25-1 . TGTGCCAGCAGTGAATGGGATGGACATACCTACAATGAGCAGTTCTTC CASSEWDGHTYNEQFF
TRBD1 TRBJ2-2 TRBV5-1 . TGCGCCAGCCTCCGGGACAGGGTGGACACCGGGGAGCTGTTTTTT CASLRDRVDTGELFF